The rows below give T cell receptor beta chains drawn from one sample of a study of CD8+ T cells in alopecia areata. The repertoire was sequenced with immunoSEQ multiplex PCR; TCRdb's copy has only in-frame clones and lacks some. The sample lists 130,000 or so clones, roughly nine tenths occurring once. Sequencing used CD8+ T cells sorted from blood, obtained at week 4, from a patient treated with tofacitinib. The receptors come from a human donor with alopecia areata. Each CDR3 is given without its conserved first and last residue. Fields, in order: V gene, CDR3 protein.

V: TRBV2
CDR3: ASSVGSSYEQY

V: TRBV6-5
CDR3: ASSHGRNQPQH

V: TRBV13
CDR3: ASSLNQNTEAF

V: TRBV7-2
CDR3: ASSLVPGNSYEQY

V: TRBV11-2
CDR3: ASSSGLADVY

V: TRBV7-9
CDR3: ASSPSSELPSYEQY

V: TRBV7-6
CDR3: ASSLSTTEAF

V: TRBV9
CDR3: ASSVVGSSYEQY

V: TRBV30
CDR3: AWSTGLAGGDEQF

V: TRBV7-9
CDR3: ASSLARQGAGTEAF

V: TRBV6-1
CDR3: ASTSRQGGYEQY

V: TRBV7-9
CDR3: ASSWNPGQGGNEQF

V: TRBV4-1
CDR3: ASSQGSLQLSYEQY

V: TRBV11-2
CDR3: ASSQSGQSYEQY

V: TRBV7-9
CDR3: ASSLPGQFTGELF

V: TRBV29-1
CDR3: SVPRAYNEQF

V: TRBV27
CDR3: ASIQGAEQY

V: TRBV13
CDR3: ASRAISGELF

V: TRBV7-8
CDR3: ASSLVAGHYSYEQY

V: TRBV29-1
CDR3: SVEGYWAQSSYNEQF

V: TRBV5-1
CDR3: ASSLENGGGGYT

V: TRBV29-1
CDR3: SVEDGRKGVYNEQF

V: TRBV7-9
CDR3: ASSPTHDGDRTDTQY

V: TRBV4-1
CDR3: ASSQERDYGYT

V: TRBV4-1
CDR3: ASSQEGLRYTEAF

V: TRBV6-5
CDR3: ASSYETTGHYGYT

V: TRBV19
CDR3: ASSTKRGSYEQY

V: TRBV7-6
CDR3: ASSNGPGDEQF

V: TRBV7-8
CDR3: ASSLPEGWQETQY

V: TRBV9
CDR3: ASAKGTAPLLT

V: TRBV9
CDR3: ASSANHNEQF

V: TRBV11-2
CDR3: ASNPDEWGLAGGAHEQY

V: TRBV5-1
CDR3: ASSHGTGYPTDTQY

V: TRBV14
CDR3: ASSQGGLAGSEQY

V: TRBV29-1
CDR3: SVEAGLAGAYEQF

V: TRBV29-1
CDR3: SVEAGRYEQY

V: TRBV5-1
CDR3: ASSSDGEKLF

V: TRBV7-9
CDR3: ASIQTSGSYEQY

V: TRBV29-1
CDR3: SVRAGAYEQY

V: TRBV11-2
CDR3: ASSLAGDEQY

V: TRBV2
CDR3: ASIGQAFYGYT

V: TRBV19
CDR3: ASSTPWVSGMEETQY

V: TRBV27
CDR3: ASNKDFTDTQY

V: TRBV4-1
CDR3: ASSQEVSYNEQF

V: TRBV27
CDR3: ASSTPRGFGNEQF

V: TRBV6-1
CDR3: ASTALSDEQF

V: TRBV19
CDR3: ASSTLPGQGHSNYGYT

V: TRBV29-1
CDR3: SAGSATSPYEQY

V: TRBV29-1
CDR3: SAQDSDDYGYT

V: TRBV7-8
CDR3: ASSATSGGHTDTQY

V: TRBV9
CDR3: ASSVWRSNTGELF

V: TRBV28
CDR3: ASSLAVDTQY

V: TRBV7-6
CDR3: ASSDTGVSYEQY

V: TRBV27
CDR3: ASRGNLNTEAF

V: TRBV5-1
CDR3: ASSRPGEGVSETQY

V: TRBV9
CDR3: ASSLGGSNQPQH

V: TRBV9
CDR3: ASSAQVRTEGYT

V: TRBV27
CDR3: ASSPPAHYEQY